Detailed here is one TCR beta chain. What it binds is unknown. Reverse transcription of extracted RNA yielded cDNA, which provided the sequencing template. Libraries were prepared by immunoSEQ multiplex PCR; TCRdb keeps only in-frame clonotypes and omits some of them. The sample has about 150,000 clones, around 55% seen once. CDR3 length equals 13 residues. V lost 3 bases, J lost 5 bases, and 10 bases lay in between. In germline, CDR1 is LNHDA, CDR2 SQIVND (reference sequence). The sample belongs to a study of CD8+ T cells in alopecia areata. Study as a whole: A regimen of oral tofacitinib, 5 to 10 mg twice daily, was given to treated patients. Study-wide points: Affected lesional scalp, above all in alopecia totalis/universalis, was more clonal than normal scalp.

The authors sorted CD4+ and CD8+ T cells from PBMCs. The rearrangement links TRBV19 to TRBJ2-5; D is possibly TRBD1 (5 bases). The TCR was taken from a human donor with alopecia areata. The material sequenced was CD8+ T cells sorted from blood, taken at week 0. The CDR3 sequence is CASSMVGQETQYF. The CDR3 bases are TGTGCCAGTAGTATGGTGGGGCAGGAGACCCAGTACTTC.